A single sample is the source of the 20 T cell receptor beta chains below, sequenced in a study of OX40 agonist ivuxolimab in advanced cancers. Method: immunoSEQ multiplex PCR; TCRdb's copy keeps in-frame clones and lacks some. The table records some 76,000 clones, about 82% of them present only once. This specimen consisted of CD4+ or CD8+ T cells sorted from blood, obtained in a trial of the OX40 agonist ivuxolimab. These TCRs come from an adult with an advanced solid tumor such as melanoma, head and neck, liver or kidney cancer.

The chain couples TRBV30 to TRBJ2-2; no firm D call. From germline, CDR1 is GTSNPN and CDR2 SVGIG (reference sequence). The V end lost 8 bases, the J end lost 0 bases, and 19 bases lay between the germline ends. The CDR3 totals 16 residues. CDR3 nucleotide sequence: TGTGCCAAACGTACCGTGTACAGTTCGAACACCGGGGAGCTGTTTTTT. This gives the protein CAKRTVYSSNTGELFF.

This clone was seen just once. The chain links TRBV19 to TRBJ1-5, with no clear D. The CDR3 consists of 15 residues. The V and J ends lost 5 bases and 1 base respectively, with 12 bases between them. The germline V gene encodes CDR1 LNHDA and CDR2 SQIVND (reference sequence). CDR3 in DNA: TGTGCCAGTAGTGGCCTCCGTGGGAGCAATCAGCCCCAGCATTTT. Protein: CASSGLRGSNQPQHF.

The chain couples TRBV30 to TRBJ1-3; D not resolved. The CDR3 has 12 amino acids. V dropped 2 bases and J dropped 4 bases, with 6 bases sitting between them. Germline CDR1 is GTSNPN and CDR2 is SVGIG (reference sequence). In nucleotides, the CDR3 is TGTGCCTGGAGTCTGGACGGAAACACCATATATTTT. It codes for CAWSLDGNTIYF. Full variable domain (rest looked up from reference TRBV30 and TRBJ1-3): SQTIHQWPATLVQPVGSPLSLECTVEGTSNPNLYWYRQAAGRGLQLLFYSVGIGQISSEVPQNLSASRPQDRQFILSSKKLLLSDSGFYLCAWSLDGNTIYFGEGSWLTVV.

The rearrangement links TRBV9 to TRBJ2-4, with D possibly matching TRBD1 (6 bases). Germline V lookup: CDR1 SGDLS, CDR2 YYNGEE. The CDR3 runs to 16 residues. The ends were cut back, 1 base at V and 4 bases at J, with 15 bases in the middle. The CDR3, as DNA: TGTGCCAGCAGCGTATCGTGGGGGCAGGCAAAAAACATTCAGTACTTC. It encodes CASSVSWGQAKNIQYF.

The chain has TRBV10-3 and TRBJ1-2; D perhaps matches TRBD1 (5 bases). Deletions cut 3 bases from V and 7 bases from J, with 9 bases between. Germline CDR1 is ENHRY and CDR2 is SYGVKD. This CDR3 spans 12 amino acids. The CDR3 loop reads CAISDVGVGYTF. The CDR3, as DNA: TGTGCCATCAGTGATGTAGGGGTTGGCTACACCTTC.

This clone was counted a single time. This chain uses TRBV9 with TRBJ1-1; D remains ambiguous. The CDR3 loop spans 13 amino acids. The V end lost 4 bases, the J end lost 11 bases, and 18 bases lay between the germline ends. Looked up from germline, CDR1 is SGDLS and CDR2 is YYNGEE. The CDR3 spells CASSPREEATAFF. The CDR3 DNA reads as TGTGCCAGCAGCCCCCGAGAGGAGGCGACGGCTTTCTTT.

This clone came up once. This chain links TRBV5-1 with TRBJ2-1; D possibly corresponds to TRBD2 (6 bases). The CDR3 is made up of 15 amino acids. In germline, CDR1 is SGHRS, CDR2 YFSETQ. The V end lost 0 bases, the J end lost 6 bases, and 13 bases lay between the germline ends. CDR3 region: CASSLGEASGNEQFF. The CDR3 nucleotides are TGCGCCAGCAGCTTGGGGGAGGCTAGTGGCAATGAGCAGTTCTTC.

This chain joins TRBV27 and TRBJ2-3; D assignment may be TRBD1 or TRBD2 (6 bases each). Trimming left V 1 base short and J 4 bases short, with 12 bases between. This CDR3 has 15 amino acids. The germline V gene encodes CDR1 MNHEY and CDR2 SMNVEV (reference sequence). For the CDR3, the DNA is TGTGCCAGCAGTTTATTAGGGGGAGGACCAGATACGCAGTATTTT. It translates to CASSLLGGGPDTQYF.

The gene calls are TRBV6-5 and TRBJ1-1, with a weak D call TRBD1 (6 bases). The CDR3 is 13 residues long. Germline values: CDR1 MNHEY, CDR2 SVGAGI. Trimming shortened V by 6 bases and J by 11 bases, and 19 bases separated the two germline ends. The CDR3 region has the DNA TGTGCCAGCAGCGCACGACAGGTCTCTCCGGCTTTCTTT. Amino acid sequence: CASSARQVSPAFF.

The chain carries TRBV9 and TRBJ2-1; 8 nucleotides align to TRBD2. Trimming took 2 bases from V and 3 from J; bases not matched to a gene: 4. Germline V gene lookup returns CDR1 SGDLS and CDR2 YYNGEE. The CDR3 is 15 residues long. The CDR3 is CASSVAGGSYNEQFF. The CDR3 DNA sequence: TGTGCCAGCAGCGTTGCGGGGGGAAGCTACAATGAGCAGTTCTTC.

The chain has TRBV11-2 and TRBJ2-7, with 7 bases lining up with TRBD1. The length of the CDR3 is 17 residues. Germline CDR1 SGHAT, CDR2 FQNNGV. Unmatched junction bases numbered 14, after V lost 1 base and J lost 5 bases. CDR3 sequence: CASSLGQGEIRPHEQYF. The DNA of the CDR3 is TGTGCCAGCAGCTTAGGACAGGGAGAGATTAGACCCCACGAGCAGTACTTC.

Here the CDR3 reads CASSPGAGENYEQYF. The CDR3 DNA reads as TGTGCCAGCTCACCAGGGGCAGGGGAAAATTACGAGCAGTACTTC. The rearrangement uses TRBV18 and TRBJ2-7; TRBD1 is a possible D gene (6 bases). Germline V CDR1 and CDR2: KGHSH, LQKENI. V was pared by 2 bases and J by 4 bases, with 15 bases between. The CDR3 runs to 15 residues.

The chain has TRBV20-1 and TRBJ2-5; no clear D. CDR3 length equals 11 residues. V was trimmed by 8 bases and J by 5 bases, leaving 12 bases between them. Per the germline V gene, CDR1 is DFQATT and CDR2 is SNEGSKA (reference sequence). The CDR3 reads CSLGSLETQYF. CDR3 coding DNA: TGCAGTCTCGGATCCCTGGAGACCCAGTACTTC.

The chain has TRBV5-1 and TRBJ2-5; possibly TRBD2 for D (6 bases). The CDR3 length is 15 residues. V lost 0 bases to trimming and J lost 5 bases, with 14 bases between them. Germline loops: CDR1 SGHRS, CDR2 YFSETQ. The CDR3 nucleotides read TGCGCCAGCAGCTTGGCCGGCGGGATGGCGGAGACCCAGTACTTC. As protein: CASSLAGGMAETQYF.

This clone was counted only a few times. The chain is built from TRBV19 and TRBJ2-6; TRBD1 might be the D (6 bases). CDR1 is LNHDA and CDR2 is SQIVND in the germline V gene (reference sequence). The CDR3 runs to 19 residues. Trimming left V 4 bases short and J 0 bases short, with 19 bases between. DNA for the CDR3: TGTGCCAGTAGTAGGCGTGGACAGCCGACGAGCTCTGGGGCCAACGTCCTGACTTTC. Its protein product is CASSRRGQPTSSGANVLTF.

The V call is TRBV7-3, the J call TRBJ2-2; 10 nucleotides align to TRBD2. The CDR3 covers 15 residues. With 6 bases clipped from V and 4 bases from J, the junction kept 5 bases outside the gene matches. Per the germline V gene, CDR1 is SGHTA and CDR2 is FQGTGA. The CDR3 DNA reads TGTGCCAGCAGGAGGACTAGCGGAAGCACCGGGGAGCTGTTTTTT. Its protein product is CASRRTSGSTGELFF.

The rearrangement links TRBV5-1 to TRBJ2-1; D call uncertain. The germline V gene encodes CDR1 SGHRS and CDR2 YFSETQ. The CDR3 runs 15 residues. Trimming left V 4 bases short and J 4 bases short, with 15 bases between. CDR3 bases: TGCGCCAGCAGCGTAGCTGACACCTCGTACAATGAGCAGTTCTTC. This gives the protein CASSVADTSYNEQFF.

There are a few counts of this clone. The rearrangement joins TRBV29-1 to TRBJ2-1; the match to TRBD2 covers 9 bases. The trim removed 3 bases at V and 6 bases at J, leaving 15 bases unmatched. There are 17 residues in the CDR3. Germline lookup yields CDR1 SQVTM and CDR2 ANQGSEA. CDR3 region: CSVDGGLSSGASNEQFF. The CDR3 DNA reads TGCAGCGTTGATGGTGGGCTTTCTAGCGGGGCCTCCAATGAGCAGTTCTTC.

CDR3 nucleotides: TGTGCCAGCAGCCAAGATCCTAGCATGGGCACCGGGGAGCTGTTTTTT. Translating gives CASSQDPSMGTGELFF. V usage is TRBV4-2 and J usage is TRBJ2-2, with D possibly TRBD2 on 5 matching bases. The CDR3 loop spans 16 amino acids. The germline gives CDR1 LGHNA, CDR2 YNFKEQ. V was cut by 0 bases and J by 4 bases, with 12 bases left in between.

This clone appeared a single time. This chain connects TRBV7-9 to TRBJ1-3, with D hard to call. CDR1 and CDR2 from the germline V gene are SEHNR and FQNEAQ (reference sequence). Trimming removed 4 bases from V and 8 bases from J, with 12 bases in between. CDR3 length equals 13 residues. DNA for the CDR3: TGTGCCAGCAGCTCCCAGGAGCGCGACACCATATATTTT. As protein: CASSSQERDTIYF.